The next 23 T cell receptor beta chains were all read from a single sample in a study of cytomegalovirus exposure and HLA in healthy donors. Primers for the PCR totalled 60 Vbeta and 13 Jbeta. The protocol was immunoSEQ multiplex PCR, while the TCRdb copy is restricted to in-frame clones and leaves out a portion. In the table there are 90,000 or so clones, just under 80% of which are singletons. Sequencing used PBMCs. The source of these receptors is a male donor in good health and CMV-seropositive.

The chain carries TRBV27 and TRBJ2-7; tentative D call: TRBD1 (5 bases). V was clipped by 8 bases and J by 3 bases, with 14 bases between them. The CDR3 has 13 residues. Per the germline V gene, CDR1 is MNHEY and CDR2 is SMNVEV (reference sequence). CDR3 region: CASWGEGHYEQYF. DNA of the CDR3: TGTGCCAGCTGGGGCGAAGGGCACTACGAGCAGTACTTC.

The chain carries TRBV27 and TRBJ1-5; unclear D gene. Germline CDR1 and CDR2: MNHEY and SMNVEV (reference sequence). The CDR3 consists of 13 residues. V lost 2 bases, J lost 4 bases, and 6 bases lay in between. The CDR3 sequence is CASSLAGNQPQHF. Written as DNA, the CDR3 is TGTGCCAGCAGTTTAGCGGGAAATCAGCCCCAGCATTTT.

This chain links TRBV6-1 with TRBJ2-3, with 7 bases matching TRBD2. The CDR3 has 16 residues. From germline, CDR1 is MNHNS and CDR2 SASEGT. With 0 bases clipped from V and 14 bases from J, the junction kept 17 bases outside the gene matches. In nucleotides, the CDR3 is TGTGCCAGCAGTGAAGCATCGCAACTCCCGGGACGGGAGGCGTATTTT. Its protein product is CASSEASQLPGREAYF.

This chain connects TRBV2 to TRBJ2-1; 11 positions agree with TRBD2. Germline V gives CDR1 SNHLY, CDR2 FYNNEI. V lost 8 bases to trimming and J lost 6 bases; unmatched junction nucleotides: 3. This CDR3 region has 13 residues. CDR3 sequence: CASPGLAGNEQFF. The CDR3 DNA follows: TGTGCCAGCCCAGGACTAGCGGGCAATGAGCAGTTCTTC.

The rearrangement links TRBV7-9 to TRBJ2-6; 7 bases align to TRBD1. The CDR3 is 17 residues long. Germline lookup yields CDR1 SEHNR and CDR2 FQNEAQ (reference sequence). V lost 5 bases to trimming and J lost 1 base; unmatched junction nucleotides: 8. CDR3 bases: TGTGCCAGCAGCCCGCCCGGGACAGCTTCTGGGGCCAACGTCCTGACTTTC. It yields the protein CASSPPGTASGANVLTF.

The chain is built from TRBV7-2 and TRBJ2-5, with D possibly TRBD1 on 5 matching bases. CDR1 is SGHTA and CDR2 is FQGNSA in the germline V gene. This CDR3 has 13 residues. Trimming shortened V by 1 base and J by 5 bases, and 8 bases separated the two germline ends. The DNA of the CDR3 is TGTGCCAGCAGCTTAGTCCCAGGGGAGACCCAGTACTTC. Its protein is CASSLVPGETQYF.

The count of this clone is one. The chain employs TRBV11-2 and TRBJ2-5; D gene uncertain. CDR3 length: 16 residues. From germline, CDR1 is SGHAT and CDR2 FQNNGV. The germline V and J ends were trimmed by 1 base and 5 bases, with 17 bases remaining between them. CDR3 sequence reads: CASSLGLRLMEETQYF. The DNA for the CDR3 is TGTGCCAGCAGCTTAGGTCTAAGACTCATGGAGGAGACCCAGTACTTC.

This clone turned up a few times. V gene TRBV19 combines with J gene TRBJ1-4; D is perhaps TRBD1 (5 bases). This CDR3 has 14 residues. V lost 5 bases to trimming and J lost 6 bases, with 13 bases between them. Germline assignment: CDR1 LNHDA and CDR2 SQIVND (reference sequence). The CDR3 is CASSLGLLYEKLFF. CDR3 bases: TGTGCCAGTAGTCTGGGACTTCTATATGAAAAACTGTTTTTT.

This clone was counted only a few times. The CDR3 DNA reads as TGTGCCAGCCTCCAGGGATCCAATGAGCAGTTCTTC. Translating it yields CASLQGSNEQFF. The chain combines TRBV13 with TRBJ2-1; weak D call: TRBD1 (5 bases). This CDR3 is built from 12 residues. Trimming left V 8 bases short and J 6 bases short, with 11 bases between. CDR1 and CDR2 from the germline V gene are PRHDT and FYEKMQ (reference sequence).

The chain combines TRBV6-5 with TRBJ1-1; D is possibly TRBD1 (6 bases). The ends were cut back, 0 bases at V and 4 bases at J, with 9 bases in the middle. Germline values: CDR1 MNHEY, CDR2 SVGAGI. The CDR3 has 14 residues. CDR3 sequence: CASSYSGGATEAFF. CDR3 nucleotide sequence: TGTGCCAGCAGTTACTCAGGGGGGGCCACTGAAGCTTTCTTT.

This clone was detected only once. V usage is TRBV10-1 and J usage is TRBJ1-2, with unresolved D. The CDR3 extends over 14 amino acids. Germline CDR1 reads WNHNN; CDR2 reads SYGVQD (reference sequence). V was cut by 0 bases and J by 4 bases, with 9 bases left in between. Here the CDR3 reads CASSESTILYGYTF. Written as DNA, the CDR3 is TGCGCCAGCAGTGAGTCTACTATACTCTATGGCTACACCTTC.

The chain carries TRBV5-4 and TRBJ2-7; 7 bases agree with TRBD1. Germline-derived CDR1 and CDR2 are SGHNT and YYREEE (reference sequence). This CDR3 spans 14 amino acids. V was clipped by 0 bases and J by 1 base; unmatched bases: 1. The CDR3 DNA reads as TGTGCCAGCAGCTTGGGACAGGGATCCTACGAGCAGTACTTC. Translation: CASSLGQGSYEQYF.

CDR3 sequence: CASSSDNEGYGYTF. The CDR3 DNA reads TGTGCCAGCAGCTCTGACAATGAGGGCTATGGCTACACCTTC. V usage is TRBV9 and J usage is TRBJ1-2; D is undetermined. Trimming cost V 4 bases and J 4 bases, with 14 bases left between them. Germline V gene sequence: CDR1 SGDLS, CDR2 YYNGEE. This CDR3 comprises 14 residues.

This rearrangement joins TRBV4-1 to TRBJ2-2; TRBD2 aligns across 7 bases. This CDR3 comprises 14 residues. Germline values: CDR1 MGHRA, CDR2 YSYEKL. The V segment lost 4 bases and the J segment 3 bases; nucleotides outside the gene matches: 2. The CDR3 region has the DNA TGCGCCAGCAGCCTAGGACTAGACACCGGGGAGCTGTTTTTT. This translates into CASSLGLDTGELFF.

The CDR3 protein is CASSPKELAGNEQFF. For the CDR3, the DNA is TGTGCCAGCAGCCCAAAGGAACTAGCGGGAAATGAGCAGTTCTTC. V usage is TRBV4-2 and J usage is TRBJ2-1; TRBD2 matches at 10 bases. Per germline, CDR1 LGHNA and CDR2 YNFKEQ. The CDR3 contains 15 residues. V dropped 4 bases and J dropped 7; count of bases not matched to a gene: 7.

The V call is TRBV6-1, the J call TRBJ1-5; TRBD1 matches 10 bases. CDR1 MNHNS and CDR2 SASEGT come from the germline V gene. Trimming took 8 bases from V and 6 from J; bases not matched to a gene: 7. This CDR3 has 14 amino acids. This CDR3 reads CASFETGGSQPQHF. DNA of the CDR3: TGTGCCAGCTTCGAGACAGGGGGCTCTCAGCCCCAGCATTTT.

The count of this clone is one. This chain's CDR3 is CASSSGTGGFTEAFF. The CDR3 DNA follows: TGTGCCAGCAGCTCCGGGACAGGGGGCTTCACTGAAGCTTTCTTT. The gene calls are TRBV28 and TRBJ1-1; 12 positions match TRBD1. With V trimmed by 6 bases and J by 4 bases, 6 bases remained unmatched. This CDR3 comprises 15 residues. CDR1 is MDHEN and CDR2 is SYDVKM in the germline V gene.

CDR3 bases: TGCAGCCCGCGGGGGCCGGGGGATACGCAGTATTTT. This sequence encodes CSPRGPGDTQYF. The chain has TRBV29-1 and TRBJ2-3; possibly TRBD2 for D (7 bases). The germline V gene encodes CDR1 SQVTM and CDR2 ANQGSEA. The germline V and J ends were trimmed by 8 bases and 6 bases, with 15 bases remaining between them. This CDR3 comprises 12 residues.

The rearrangement joins TRBV7-9 to TRBJ2-7; D may be TRBD1 (6 bases). CDR1 and CDR2 from the germline V gene are SEHNR and FQNEAQ (reference sequence). The CDR3 has 17 residues. Trimming took off 4 bases at V and 2 bases at J, with 21 bases between the two ends. The CDR3 DNA reads TGTGCCAGCAGCTACCTCCGGCAGGGGAGTTTTACCTACGAGCAGTACTTC. It translates to CASSYLRQGSFTYEQYF.

Note on this clone: Because the CDR3's place on the DNA is in doubt, the DNA is left out and the CDR3 is given as listed by TCRdb. CDR3 residues: CASILGASYEQYF. V usage is TRBV5-8 and J usage is TRBJ2-7; TRBD1 is the table's D call, not checked against the DNA. The CDR3 is 13 residues long, counting both termini. The V gene's germline CDR1 is SGHTS and CDR2 YDEGEE.

The chain employs TRBV5-4 and TRBJ2-3; TRBD2 matches 10 bases. The CDR3 totals 17 residues. Germline V gene lookup returns CDR1 SGHNT and CDR2 YYREEE (reference sequence). V dropped 0 bases and J dropped 0; count of bases not matched to a gene: 4. The CDR3 DNA follows: TGTGCCAGCAGCTTGGCGGTAGCGGGGGGTAGCACAGATACGCAGTATTTT. This gives the protein CASSLAVAGGSTDTQYF.

The chain links TRBV6-5 to TRBJ1-5, with a possible D match to TRBD1 (5 bases). Germline CDR1 is MNHEY and CDR2 is SVGAGI. CDR3 length: 13 amino acids. Trimming left V 2 bases short and J 6 bases short, with 8 bases between. In DNA form, the CDR3 reads TGTGCCAGCAGTTACGTCGGGGGTCAGCCCCAGCATTTT. This encodes CASSYVGGQPQHF.

This chain joins TRBV18 and TRBJ1-6; 8 nucleotides line up with TRBD1. Germline CDR1 KGHSH, CDR2 LQKENI. The CDR3 runs to 16 residues. The V segment lost 2 bases and the J segment 9 bases; nucleotides outside the gene matches: 9. CDR3 sequence (DNA): TGTGCCAGCTCACCAAAGAGACAGGGGTTAGGTTCACCCCTCCACTTT. Its translation is CASSPKRQGLGSPLHF.